This note documents a single TCR beta chain sequence. The antigen is unknown. Deletions cut 5 bases from V and 7 bases from J, with 18 bases between. This CDR3 has 14 amino acids. Germline CDR1 SGHVS, CDR2 FNYEAQ. This entry is derived from a study of a mutant IDH1 vaccine in newly diagnosed glioma. Study information: Vaccination was launched 4-6 weeks after radiotherapy alone, or with temozolomide cycles. Of the patients given treatment, 62.5% were male and approximately 38% were female, and a mean age of around 44 years was recorded.

Repertoires were generated with immunoSEQ multiplex PCR, while TCRdb's copy carries only in-frame clones and drops some. Here the sample spans some 60,000 clones, about 87% being singletons. Noted time point: week 23, last vaccination. The vaccine gave 300 ug of a 20-mer mutant IDH1 peptide subcutaneously per dose. Study results and limitations: Patients showed vaccine-induced immune responses at a rate of approximately 95%.

The chain links TRBV7-6 to TRBJ2-7; D is possibly TRBD1 or TRBD2 (5 bases each). The starting material was PBMCs, obtained from a glioma patient whose treatment included an IDH1 peptide vaccine. The TCR sequence derives from a man aged 35-49 years with glioma. In nucleotides, the CDR3 is TGTGCCAGCAGCCTGCTGGGGCGGGTGGGAGAGCAGTACTTC. Translation: CASSLLGRVGEQYF.